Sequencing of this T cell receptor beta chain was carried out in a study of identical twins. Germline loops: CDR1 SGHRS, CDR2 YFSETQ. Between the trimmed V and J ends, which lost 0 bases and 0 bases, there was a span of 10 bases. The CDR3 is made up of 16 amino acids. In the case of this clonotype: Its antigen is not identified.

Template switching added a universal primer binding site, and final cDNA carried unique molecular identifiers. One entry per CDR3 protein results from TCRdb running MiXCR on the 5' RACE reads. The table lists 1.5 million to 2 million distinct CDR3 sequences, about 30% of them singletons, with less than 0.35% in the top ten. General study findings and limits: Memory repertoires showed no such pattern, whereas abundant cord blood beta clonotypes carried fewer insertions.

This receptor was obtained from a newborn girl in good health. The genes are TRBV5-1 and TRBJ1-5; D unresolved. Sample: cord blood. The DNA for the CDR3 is TGCGCCAGCAGCTTGGGGGCAGATAATAGCAATCAGCCCCAGCATTTT. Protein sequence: CASSLGADNSNQPQHF.